This T cell receptor (beta chain) comes out of a study of prognosis after radiotherapy for stage I lung cancer. The table lists this clonotype with many counts. CDR1 and CDR2 (germline): SGHDN, FVKESK. The CDR3 runs to 13 residues. V shed 11 bases and J shed 5 bases, with 18 bases lying between them. Template was genomic DNA; TCR beta CDR3 amplified in two multiplex PCR rounds. Primers (each specific to one TRBV or TRBJ gene) were used in first-round PCR. TCRdb reanalysed the multiplex PCR reads using MiXCR and keeps one entry per CDR3 protein. Among tens of thousands of distinct CDR3 sequences, about half were seen once, and the ten largest hold under 15%.

Sequencing used PBMCs, obtained before or after stereotactic body radiation therapy (not recorded which). This TCR was sampled from a donor over 45 with non-small cell lung cancer. The rearrangement joins TRBV14 to TRBJ1-2; D ambiguous. The CDR3 DNA reads TGTGCCGTCCATAAGGACGGCGGTTATGGCTACACCTTC. This translates into CAVHKDGGYGYTF.